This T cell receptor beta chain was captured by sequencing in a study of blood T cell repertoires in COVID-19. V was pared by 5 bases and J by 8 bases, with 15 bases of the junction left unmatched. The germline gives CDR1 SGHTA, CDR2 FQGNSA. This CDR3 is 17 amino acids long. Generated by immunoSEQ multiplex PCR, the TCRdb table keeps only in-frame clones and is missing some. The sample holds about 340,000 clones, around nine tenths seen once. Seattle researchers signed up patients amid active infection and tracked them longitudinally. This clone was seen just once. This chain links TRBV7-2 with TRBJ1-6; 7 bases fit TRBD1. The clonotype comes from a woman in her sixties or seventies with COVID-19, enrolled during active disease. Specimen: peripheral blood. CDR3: CASSVWTGKGRDSPLHF. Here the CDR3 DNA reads TGTGCCAGCAGCGTTTGGACAGGCAAAGGAAGGGATTCACCCCTCCACTTT. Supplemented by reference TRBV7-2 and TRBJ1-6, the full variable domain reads GAGVSQSPSNKVTEKGKDVELRCDPISGHTALYWYRQSLGQGLEFLIYFQGNSAPDKSGLPSDRFSAERTGGSVSTLTIQRTQQEDSAVYLCASSVWTGKGRDSPLHFGNGTRLTVT.